A single sample gave rise to the 9 T cell receptor beta chains below, sequenced in a study of blood T cell repertoires in COVID-19. Some clones are missing from TCRdb's copy, which holds only in-frame ones; the method was immunoSEQ multiplex PCR. The table has about 16,000 clones, around 90% seen once; the top ten hold 2.5% to 3.5%. Sequenced sample: peripheral blood. These receptors came from a human donor in a cohort sampled during active COVID-19.

The rearrangement links TRBV4-1 to TRBJ1-2; 10 nucleotides align to TRBD1. V dropped 3 bases and J dropped 7; count of bases not matched to a gene: 2. Germline V gene data show CDR1 as MGHRA and CDR2 as YSYEKL. This CDR3 region has 13 residues. CDR3 coding DNA: TGCGCCAGCAGCCAGACAGGGGGCGTTGGCTACACCTTC. This sequence encodes CASSQTGGVGYTF.

This clone was counted once. V usage is TRBV6-5 and J usage is TRBJ1-1; D gene unclear. The CDR3 sequence is 14 residues long. The germline V gene has CDR1 MNHEY and CDR2 SVGAGI. V lost 0 bases, J lost 8 bases, and 13 bases lay in between. The CDR3 spells CASSYSEGLPEAFF. The CDR3, as DNA: TGTGCCAGCAGTTACTCGGAGGGCCTTCCGGAAGCTTTCTTT.

The genes are TRBV5-1 and TRBJ2-2, with a possible D match to TRBD1 (6 bases). The CDR3 runs to 17 residues. The germline V and J ends were trimmed by 4 bases and 2 bases, with 18 bases remaining between them. Germline V gives CDR1 SGHRS, CDR2 YFSETQ. The CDR3 sequence: CASSPVGQGRNTGELFF. For the CDR3, the DNA is TGCGCCAGCAGCCCAGTCGGGCAGGGGCGAAACACCGGGGAGCTGTTTTTT. The full variable domain, rest sourced from reference TRBV5-1 and TRBJ2-2, is KAGVTQTPRYLIKTRGQQVTLSCSPISGHRSVSWYQQTPGQGLQFLFEYFSETQRNKGNFPGRFSGRQFSNSRSEMNVSTLELGDSALYLCASSPVGQGRNTGELFFGEGSRLTVL.

The genes are TRBV27 and TRBJ2-3; possibly TRBD2 for D (6 bases). The CDR3 runs to 14 residues. Trimming took 3 bases from V and 5 from J, leaving 12 bases between them. Germline values: CDR1 MNHEY, CDR2 SMNVEV (reference sequence). The CDR3 reads CASSFTGDRDTQYF. CDR3 coding DNA: TGTGCCAGCAGTTTTACGGGAGACAGAGATACGCAGTATTTT.

J is TRBJ1-2 and V is TRBV13, with a possible D match to TRBD1 (5 bases). Trimming removed 1 base at V and 10 bases at J, with 13 bases between. The CDR3 runs 13 residues. CDR1 and CDR2 from the germline V gene are PRHDT and FYEKMQ (reference sequence). CDR3 DNA: TGTGCCAGCAGCTTAGCTAGGGGATCGCCCTACACCTTC. It codes for CASSLARGSPYTF.

This clone has just one count. This chain uses TRBV4-2 with TRBJ1-5, with 8 nucleotides matching TRBD1. CDR3 size: 16 residues. V dropped 1 base and J dropped 3; count of bases not matched to a gene: 5. CDR1 is LGHNA and CDR2 is YNFKEQ in the germline V gene. CDR3 in DNA: TGTGCCAGCAGCCAAGGGTGGACAGGGACCAATCAGCCCCAGCATTTT. It yields the protein CASSQGWTGTNQPQHF.

The V and J genes are TRBV9 and TRBJ2-5; 9 bases map to TRBD1. Trimming removed 3 bases from V and 4 bases from J; junction bases left unmatched: 1. Germline CDR1 reads SGDLS; CDR2 reads YYNGEE. This CDR3 has 13 amino acids. The CDR3 nucleotides are TGTGCCAGCAGCGCGGACAGGGGAGAGACCCAGTACTTC. This codes for CASSADRGETQYF.

The genes are TRBV29-1 and TRBJ2-1, with D maybe TRBD2 (6 bases). With 7 bases removed from V and 4 bases from J, the gap between germline ends came to 8 bases. Germline V gives CDR1 SQVTM, CDR2 ANQGSEA. There are 11 residues in the CDR3. Written as DNA, the CDR3 is TGCAGCGGACTAGTTTACAATGAGCAGTTCTTC. The encoded protein is CSGLVYNEQFF.

The rearrangement links TRBV9 to TRBJ2-1; 7 nucleotides align to TRBD2. The CDR3 loop spans 15 amino acids. CDR1 and CDR2 (germline): SGDLS, YYNGEE. The J segment lost 2 bases and the V segment lost 0 bases, leaving 2 bases of the junction unmatched. The DNA for the CDR3 is TGTGCCAGCAGCGTAGGCGGGGGTACCTACAATGAGCAGTTCTTC. Its translation is CASSVGGGTYNEQFF.